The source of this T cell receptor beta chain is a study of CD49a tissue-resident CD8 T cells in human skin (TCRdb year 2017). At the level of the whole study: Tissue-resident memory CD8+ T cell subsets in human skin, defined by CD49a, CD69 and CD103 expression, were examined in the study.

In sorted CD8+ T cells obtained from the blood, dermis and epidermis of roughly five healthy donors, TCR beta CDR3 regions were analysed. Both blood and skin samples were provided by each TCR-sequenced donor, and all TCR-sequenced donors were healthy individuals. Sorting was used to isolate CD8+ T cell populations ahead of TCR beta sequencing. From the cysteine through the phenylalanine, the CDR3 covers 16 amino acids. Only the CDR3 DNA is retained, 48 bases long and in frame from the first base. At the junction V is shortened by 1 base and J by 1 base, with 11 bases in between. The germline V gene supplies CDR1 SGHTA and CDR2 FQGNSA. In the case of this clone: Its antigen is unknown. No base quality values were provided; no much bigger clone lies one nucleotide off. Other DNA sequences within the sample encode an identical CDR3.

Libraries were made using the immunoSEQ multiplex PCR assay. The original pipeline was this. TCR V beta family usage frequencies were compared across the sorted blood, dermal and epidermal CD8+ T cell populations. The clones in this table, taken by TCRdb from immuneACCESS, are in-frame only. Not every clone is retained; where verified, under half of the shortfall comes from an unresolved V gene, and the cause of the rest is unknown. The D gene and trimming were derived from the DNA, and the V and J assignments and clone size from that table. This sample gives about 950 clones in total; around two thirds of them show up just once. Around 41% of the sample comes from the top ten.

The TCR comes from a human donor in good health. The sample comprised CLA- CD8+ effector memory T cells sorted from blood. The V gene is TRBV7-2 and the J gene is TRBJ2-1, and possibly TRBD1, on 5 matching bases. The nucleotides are TGTGCCAGCAGCTTAGGGGCAGGGTGGTCCTACAATGAGCAGTTCTTC. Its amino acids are CASSLGAGWSYNEQFF.